Included here is one T cell receptor (beta chain) sequence, with context. This record comes from a study of blood T cells in healthy people across ages. This CDR3 comprises 13 residues. The germline V and J ends were trimmed by 3 bases and 4 bases, with 11 bases remaining between them. The germline gives CDR1 SQVTM, CDR2 ANQGSEA. Through a sample-barcoded 5' primer and a J-beta primer mix, a second PCR was run for roughly 7 to 11 cycles. CDR3-containing paired-end reads numbering at least 2.5 million came from each sample. TCRdb re-analysed the 5' RACE reads in MiXCR, keeping a single row per CDR3 protein. Among over 1.5 million distinct CDR3 sequences listed, roughly 52% were seen once.

The sequence came from a middle-aged woman in good health. The rearrangement uses TRBV29-1 and TRBJ2-3; D is possibly TRBD1 (5 bases). Sample: blood. This chain's CDR3 is CSVEGPRADTQYF. The CDR3 bases are TGCAGCGTTGAGGGCCCCAGGGCAGATACGCAGTATTTT.